This T cell receptor beta chain was observed in a study of blood T cell repertoires in COVID-19. Sequenced by immunoSEQ multiplex PCR; TCRdb stores in-frame clones only, minus some. Altogether 380,000 or so clones are present, 86% being singletons, with the ten largest covering under 8.5%. CDR3 length: 13 amino acids. Germline CDR1 and CDR2: SNHLY and FYNNEI. The V and J ends lost 8 bases and 1 base respectively, with 11 bases between them. The sequence came from a woman aged 60 to 75 with COVID-19, enrolled during active disease. V is TRBV2 and J is TRBJ1-1; D not resolved. The sequenced material came from peripheral blood. The CDR3 is CASARSQNTEAFF. CDR3 bases: TGTGCCAGCGCCAGGTCCCAGAACACTGAAGCTTTCTTT.